The rows below give T cell receptor beta chains drawn from one sample of a study of blood T cell repertoires in COVID-19. Measured with immunoSEQ multiplex PCR; TCRdb has only the in-frame clones, and not every one. Of tens of thousands of clones detected, around 85% appear once; the ten largest clones hold around 1.2%. Material for sequencing was peripheral blood. The receptors originated from a man aged 35 to 55 with acute or convalescent COVID-19. Each CDR3 is given with its conserved first and last residue. The D gene is left open where the match is weak.

TRBV30	TRBJ2-3	TRBD1	CAWKEPGQGIPDTQYF
TRBV28	TRBJ1-3	.	CASSQLLGNTIYF
TRBV5-1	TRBJ1-3	.	CASSPGVSEATIYF
TRBV27	TRBJ2-3	TRBD2	CASTSGGYTDTQYF
TRBV7-3	TRBJ2-3	TRBD1	CASSSDTGTASDTQYF
TRBV7-2	TRBJ2-7	TRBD1	CASSLGGTGPNEQYF
TRBV5-6	TRBJ1-6	.	CASSYWTGGNSPLHF
TRBV30	TRBJ1-5	.	CAWDKQGTQPQHF
TRBV5-8	TRBJ2-5	TRBD2	CASSARLAGKTQYF
TRBV30	TRBJ1-5	.	CAWSRDLDGNQPQHF
TRBV12-3/TRBV12-4	TRBJ1-2	TRBD1	CASSKTGVGGYTF
TRBV5-1	TRBJ2-1	.	CASSLGGSRNEQFF
TRBV6-4	TRBJ2-5	TRBD2	CASSDFFLGTPSSRGGETQYF
TRBV30	TRBJ1-1	.	CAWSVLFGTEAFF
TRBV5-1	TRBJ2-7	.	CASRIRPGQSFYEQYF
TRBV19	TRBJ2-3	TRBD2	CASSIGRGGRTDTQYF
TRBV19	TRBJ2-5	TRBD2	CASSIYGGIGQETQYF
TRBV24-1	TRBJ1-5	.	CATSDRDSNQPQHF
TRBV21-1	TRBJ1-3	.	CASSKGRGEASGNTIYF
TRBV24-1	TRBJ1-3	.	CATSDSDRSSGNTIYF
TRBV5-5	TRBJ2-3	.	CASSLGHSTDTQYF
TRBV30	TRBJ1-1	.	CAWTWNTEAFF
TRBV4-1	TRBJ1-5	TRBD1	CASSPNSGQGRNQPQHF
TRBV5-1	TRBJ2-5	TRBD2	CASSLAGGIETQYF
TRBV29-1	TRBJ2-2	TRBD2	CSVGWTSTGELFF
TRBV5-4	TRBJ2-3	.	CASSLAGQDTQYF
TRBV5-1	TRBJ2-7	TRBD1	CASSQTGGYNEQYF
TRBV4-1	TRBJ1-1	.	CASSQDFRVEAFF
TRBV6-5	TRBJ2-1	TRBD1	CASRPRGWDEQFF
TRBV6-4	TRBJ2-2	TRBD1	CASSDGQGNTGELFF
TRBV7-2	TRBJ1-5	.	CASSLETGFLQPQHF
TRBV5-1	TRBJ2-1	.	CASSLEASNVNEQFF
TRBV5-1	TRBJ1-3	.	CASSSGREGNTIYF
TRBV18	TRBJ1-1	.	CASSPFGRTEAFF
TRBV28	TRBJ1-5	TRBD1	CASSWPGQGAQPQHF
TRBV7-9	TRBJ2-7	.	CASSLQRYEQYF
TRBV6-6	TRBJ1-5	TRBD1	CASTQGTGSQPQHF
TRBV18	TRBJ1-3	.	CASSPPDSFSGNTIYF
TRBV3-1/TRBV3-2	TRBJ2-5	TRBD2	CASSQGVVSGRAETQYF
TRBV12-3/TRBV12-4	TRBJ1-4	.	CASSFFVEKLFF
TRBV12-5	TRBJ1-3	.	CASGFSGNTIYF
TRBV27	TRBJ1-3	.	CASRAGVSGNTIYF
TRBV5-1	TRBJ1-2	.	CASSPKQGSSGYTF
TRBV5-1	TRBJ1-2	.	CASSLVQGYGYTF
TRBV2	TRBJ1-2	.	CASSDRRFYGYTF
TRBV18	TRBJ1-6	.	CASSPRQKDSPLHF
TRBV15	TRBJ2-3	TRBD1	CATSSRDRGTDTQYF
TRBV2	TRBJ2-7	.	CASSERLAPEQYF
TRBV27	TRBJ1-4	.	CASSSAGPENEKLFF
TRBV4-1	TRBJ1-1	.	CASSLSLGRRGDSEAFF
TRBV19	TRBJ2-7	.	CASSIALLYEQYF
TRBV6-6	TRBJ2-3	TRBD2	CASTQTSGGTDTQYF
TRBV9	TRBJ2-1	.	CASSVASEQFF
TRBV19	TRBJ1-2	.	CASSSPRDSRNYGYTF
TRBV11-3	TRBJ2-7	.	CASSLTQPEQYF
TRBV21-1	TRBJ2-7	.	CARNPKLAVSSYEQYF
TRBV11-2	TRBJ2-6	.	CASSFDSSGANVLTF
TRBV2	TRBJ1-5	TRBD1	CASMEDRSPQQPQHF
TRBV5-1	TRBJ1-2	.	CASSLGGVRGYTF
TRBV3-1/TRBV3-2	TRBJ2-1	TRBD2	CASSQGDSGGAVVRNEQFF